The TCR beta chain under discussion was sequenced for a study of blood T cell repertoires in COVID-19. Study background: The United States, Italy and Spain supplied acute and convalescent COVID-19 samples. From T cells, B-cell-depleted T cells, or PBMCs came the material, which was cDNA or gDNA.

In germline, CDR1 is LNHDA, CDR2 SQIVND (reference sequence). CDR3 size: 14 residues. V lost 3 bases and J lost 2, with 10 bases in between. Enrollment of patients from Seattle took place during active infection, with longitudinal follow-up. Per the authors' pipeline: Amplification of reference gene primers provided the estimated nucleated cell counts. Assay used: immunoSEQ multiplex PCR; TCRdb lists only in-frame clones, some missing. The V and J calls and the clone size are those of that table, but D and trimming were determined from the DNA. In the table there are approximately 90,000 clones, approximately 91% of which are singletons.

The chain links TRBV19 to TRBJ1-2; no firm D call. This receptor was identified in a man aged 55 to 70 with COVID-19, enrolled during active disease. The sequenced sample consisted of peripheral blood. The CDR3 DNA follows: TGTGCCAGTAGTATCCCGACGGAGAACTATGGCTACACCTTC. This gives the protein CASSIPTENYGYTF.